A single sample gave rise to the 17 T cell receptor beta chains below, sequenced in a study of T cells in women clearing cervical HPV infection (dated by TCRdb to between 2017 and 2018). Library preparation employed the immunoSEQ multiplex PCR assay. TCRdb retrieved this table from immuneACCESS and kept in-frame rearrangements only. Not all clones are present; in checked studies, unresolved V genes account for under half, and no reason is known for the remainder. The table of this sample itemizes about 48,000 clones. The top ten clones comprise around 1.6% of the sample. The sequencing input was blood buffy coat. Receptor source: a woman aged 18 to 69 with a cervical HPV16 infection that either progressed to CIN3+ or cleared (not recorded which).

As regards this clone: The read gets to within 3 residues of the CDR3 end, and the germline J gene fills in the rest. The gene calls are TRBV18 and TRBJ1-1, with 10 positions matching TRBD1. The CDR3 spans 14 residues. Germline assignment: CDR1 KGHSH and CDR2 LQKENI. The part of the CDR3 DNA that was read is TGTGCCAGCTCACCCCTACCGGGACAGGGGGAA. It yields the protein CASSPLPGQGE. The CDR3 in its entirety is CASSPLPGQGEAFF.

CDR3 amino acids: CSASEGTSGGNTQYF. Incomplete CDR3 DNA: TGCAGTGCTAGTGAGGGGACTAGCGGGGGGAATACG. The chain combines TRBV20-1 with TRBJ2-3, with 15 bases identical to TRBD2. The sequenced fragment ends 3 residues before the CDR3 boundary, so the rest is inferred from the germline J gene. The CDR3 contains 15 residues. The ends lost 3 bases at V and 7 bases at J; junction bases unmatched: 5. Germline V gene lookup returns CDR1 DFQATT and CDR2 SNEGSKA (reference sequence).

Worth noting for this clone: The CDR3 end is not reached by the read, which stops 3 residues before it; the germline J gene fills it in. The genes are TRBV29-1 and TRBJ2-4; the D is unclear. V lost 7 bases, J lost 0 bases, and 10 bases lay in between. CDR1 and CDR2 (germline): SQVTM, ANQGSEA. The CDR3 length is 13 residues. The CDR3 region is CSALRVAKNIQYF. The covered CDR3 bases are TGCAGCGCTCTCCGGGTAGCCAAAAACATT.

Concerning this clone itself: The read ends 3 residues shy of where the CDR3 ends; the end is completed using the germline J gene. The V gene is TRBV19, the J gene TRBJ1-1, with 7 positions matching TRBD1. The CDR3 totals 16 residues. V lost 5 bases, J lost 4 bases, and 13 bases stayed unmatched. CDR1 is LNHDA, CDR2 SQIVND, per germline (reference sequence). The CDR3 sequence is CASSYDRATLSTEAFF. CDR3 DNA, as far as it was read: TGTGCCAGTAGTTACGACAGGGCAACCCTCAGCACTGAA.

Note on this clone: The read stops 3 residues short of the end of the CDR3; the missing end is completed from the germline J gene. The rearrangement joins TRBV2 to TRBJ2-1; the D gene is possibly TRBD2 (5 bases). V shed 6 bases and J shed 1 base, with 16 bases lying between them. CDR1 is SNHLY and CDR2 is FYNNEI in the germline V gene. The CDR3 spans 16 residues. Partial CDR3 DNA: TGTGCCAGCAGCCCGGGGATGTTTTTGTCCTACAATGAG. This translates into CASSPGMFLSYNE. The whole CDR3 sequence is CASSPGMFLSYNEQFF. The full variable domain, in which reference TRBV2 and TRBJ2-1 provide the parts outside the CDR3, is EPEVTQTPSHQVTQMGQEVILRCVPISNHLYFYWYRQILGQKVEFLVSFYNNEISEKSEIFDDQFSVERPDGSNFTLKIRSTKLEDSAMYFCASSPGMFLSYNEQFFGPGTRLTVL.

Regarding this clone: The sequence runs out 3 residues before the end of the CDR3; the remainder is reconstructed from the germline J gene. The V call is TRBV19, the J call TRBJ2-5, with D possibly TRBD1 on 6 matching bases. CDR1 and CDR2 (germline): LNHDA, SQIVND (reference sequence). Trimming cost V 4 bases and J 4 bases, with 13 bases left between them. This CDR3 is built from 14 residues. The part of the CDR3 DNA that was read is TGTGCCAGTAGTAACAGGGCACGCACAGAGACC. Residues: CASSNRARTET. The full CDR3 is CASSNRARTETQYF.

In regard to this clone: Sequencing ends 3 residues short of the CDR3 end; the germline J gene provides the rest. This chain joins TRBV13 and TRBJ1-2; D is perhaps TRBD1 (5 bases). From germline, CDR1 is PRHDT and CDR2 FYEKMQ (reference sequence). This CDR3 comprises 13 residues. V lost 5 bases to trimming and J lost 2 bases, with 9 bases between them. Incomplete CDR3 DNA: TGTGCCAGCAGCACCCGGGGGAACTATGGC. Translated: CASSTRGNYG. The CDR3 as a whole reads CASSTRGNYGYTF.

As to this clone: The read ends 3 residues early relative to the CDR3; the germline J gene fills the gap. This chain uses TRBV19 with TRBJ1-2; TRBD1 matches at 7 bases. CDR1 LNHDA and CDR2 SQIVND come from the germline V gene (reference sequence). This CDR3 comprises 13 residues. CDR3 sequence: CASRDRASMGYTF. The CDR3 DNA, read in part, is TGTGCCAGCAGGGACAGAGCCTCTATGGGC.

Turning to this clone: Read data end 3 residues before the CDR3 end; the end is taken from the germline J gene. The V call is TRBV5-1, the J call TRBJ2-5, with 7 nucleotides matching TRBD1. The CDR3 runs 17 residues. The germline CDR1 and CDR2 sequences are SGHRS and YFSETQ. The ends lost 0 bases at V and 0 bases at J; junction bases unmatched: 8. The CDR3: CASSLDRDRTYQETQYF. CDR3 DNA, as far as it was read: TGCGCCAGCAGCTTGGATCGGGACAGAACGTACCAAGAGACC.

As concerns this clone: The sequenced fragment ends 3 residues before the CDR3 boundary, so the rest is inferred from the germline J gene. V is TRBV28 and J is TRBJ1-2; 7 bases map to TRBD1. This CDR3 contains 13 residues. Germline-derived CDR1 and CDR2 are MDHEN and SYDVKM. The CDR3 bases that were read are TGTGCCAGCAGCCCCAGGGGGACGGAGGGC. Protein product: CASSPRGTEG. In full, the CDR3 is CASSPRGTEGYTF.

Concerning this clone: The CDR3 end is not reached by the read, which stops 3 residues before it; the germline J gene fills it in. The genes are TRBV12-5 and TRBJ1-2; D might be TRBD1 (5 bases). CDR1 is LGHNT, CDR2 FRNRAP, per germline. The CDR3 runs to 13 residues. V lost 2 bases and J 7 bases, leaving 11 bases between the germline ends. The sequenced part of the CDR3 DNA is TGTGCTAGTGGTTTGCCTATCGACAGTGGC. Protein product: CASGLPIDSG. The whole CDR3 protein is CASGLPIDSGYTF. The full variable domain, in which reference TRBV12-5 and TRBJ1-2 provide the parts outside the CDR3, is DARVTQTPRHKVTEMGQEVTMRCQPILGHNTVFWYRQTMMQGLELLAYFRNRAPLDDSGMPKDRFSAEMPDATLATLKIQPSEPRDSAVYFCASGLPIDSGYTFGSGTRLTVV.

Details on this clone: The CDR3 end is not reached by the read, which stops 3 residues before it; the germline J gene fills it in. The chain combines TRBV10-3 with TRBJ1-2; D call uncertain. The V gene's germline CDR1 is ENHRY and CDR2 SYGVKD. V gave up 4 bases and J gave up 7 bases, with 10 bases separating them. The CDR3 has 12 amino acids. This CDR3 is CAISAGEGGYTF. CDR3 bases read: TGTGCCATCAGTGCTGGAGAGGGTGGC.

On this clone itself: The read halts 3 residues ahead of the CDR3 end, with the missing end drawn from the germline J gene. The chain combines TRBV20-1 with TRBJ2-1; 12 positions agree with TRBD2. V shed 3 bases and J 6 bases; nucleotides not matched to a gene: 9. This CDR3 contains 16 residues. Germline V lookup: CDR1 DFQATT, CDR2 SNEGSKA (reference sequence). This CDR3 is CSASDFETSGSNEQFF. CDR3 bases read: TGCAGTGCTAGCGATTTTGAGACTAGCGGGAGCAATGAG.

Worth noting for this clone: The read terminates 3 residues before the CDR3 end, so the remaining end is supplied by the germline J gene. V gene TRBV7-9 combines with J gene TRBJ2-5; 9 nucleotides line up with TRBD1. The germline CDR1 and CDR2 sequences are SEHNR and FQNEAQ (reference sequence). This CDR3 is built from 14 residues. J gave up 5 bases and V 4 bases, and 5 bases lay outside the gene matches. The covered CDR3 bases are TGTGCCAGCAGCTCCTCCGGGACAGGGGAGACC. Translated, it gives CASSSSGTGET. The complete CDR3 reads CASSSSGTGETQYF. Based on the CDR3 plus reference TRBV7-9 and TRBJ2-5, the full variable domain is DTGVSQNPRHKITKRGQNVTFRCDPISEHNRLYWYRQTLGQGPEFLTYFQNEAQLEKSRLLSDRFSAERPKGSFSTLEIQRTEQGDSAMYLCASSSSGTGETQYFGPGTRLLVL.

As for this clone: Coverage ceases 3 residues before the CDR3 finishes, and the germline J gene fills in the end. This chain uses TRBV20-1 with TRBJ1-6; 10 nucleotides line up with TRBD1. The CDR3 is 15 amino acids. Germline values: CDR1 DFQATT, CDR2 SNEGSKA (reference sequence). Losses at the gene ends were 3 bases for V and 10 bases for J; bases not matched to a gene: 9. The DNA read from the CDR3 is TGCAGTGCTAGTACAACCGGGACAGGGGTATCACCC. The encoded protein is CSASTTGTGVSP. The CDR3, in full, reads CSASTTGTGVSPLHF.

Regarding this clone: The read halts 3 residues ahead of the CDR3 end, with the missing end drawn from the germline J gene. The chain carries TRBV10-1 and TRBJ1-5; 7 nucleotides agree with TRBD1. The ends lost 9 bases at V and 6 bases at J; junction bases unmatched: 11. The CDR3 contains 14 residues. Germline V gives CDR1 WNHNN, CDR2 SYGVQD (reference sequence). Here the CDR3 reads CASLRQGMVQPQHF. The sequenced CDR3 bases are TGCGCCAGTCTTAGACAGGGCATGGTTCAGCCC.

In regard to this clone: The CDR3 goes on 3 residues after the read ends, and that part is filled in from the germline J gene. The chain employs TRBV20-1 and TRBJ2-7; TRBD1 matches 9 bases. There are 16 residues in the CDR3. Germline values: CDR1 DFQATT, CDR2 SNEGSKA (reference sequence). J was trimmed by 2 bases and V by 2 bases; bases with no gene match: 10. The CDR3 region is CSARRSEGQGTYEQYF. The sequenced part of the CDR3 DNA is TGCAGTGCTAGAAGATCAGAGGGACAGGGTACCTACGAG.